This T cell receptor beta chain is drawn from a study of Tregs in tolerant kidney transplant recipients. Regarding the study as a whole: Nucleotide sequences could not be compared across some patients' samples due to primer changes. The most relevant donor-specific Treg TCRbeta repertoire apparently came from expansion with activated donor B cells.

Germline V gene sequence: CDR1 LNHDA, CDR2 SQIVND (reference sequence). The CDR3 has 14 residues. With 5 bases clipped from V and 7 bases from J, the junction kept 10 bases outside the gene matches. As concerns this clone: Antigen: not known.

Using immunoSEQ multiplex PCR, the repertoire was profiled, and TCRdb retains in-frame clones only, with some absent. Here the sample spans tens of thousands of clones, roughly 98% being singletons. This sequence was found in a human donor who received a combined kidney and bone marrow transplant. Sequenced material: Tregs from blood, taken before the transplant. The V call is TRBV19, the J call TRBJ1-2; 7 bases fit TRBD1. Written as DNA, the CDR3 is TGTGCCAGTAGTCCCTACGACAGGGTTCGTGGCTACACCTTC. Encoded protein: CASSPYDRVRGYTF.